The rows below give T cell receptor beta chains drawn from one sample of a study of cytomegalovirus exposure and HLA in healthy donors. Method: immunoSEQ multiplex PCR; TCRdb's copy keeps in-frame clones and lacks some. The table includes some 220,000 clones, 70% to 85% detected once. The sample comprised PBMCs. These receptors were taken from a woman aged 40 to 50 in good health and CMV-seronegative. The CDR3 runs from the conserved cysteine through the conserved F or W. Fields, in order: clone size, V gene, D gene, J gene, CDR3 protein, CDR3 DNA. D genes are given only for firm matches. Expanded clones are given a class, and other clones once, few, many or no size at all.

clone_size: NA
v_call: TRBV7-9
d_call: NA
j_call: TRBJ1-1
cdr3_aa: CASRPPQTRGYTEAFF
cdr3_nt: TGTGCCAGCAGACCACCCCAGACCCGGGGGTACACTGAAGCTTTCTTT

clone_size: NA
v_call: TRBV7-2
d_call: NA
j_call: TRBJ2-1
cdr3_aa: CASSPERRREQFF
cdr3_nt: TGTGCCAGCAGCCCAGAGAGGCGAAGGGAGCAGTTCTTC

clone_size: NA
v_call: TRBV6-1
d_call: NA
j_call: TRBJ2-1
cdr3_aa: CASSAGILHYNEQFF
cdr3_nt: TGTGCCAGCAGTGCAGGCATTCTTCATTACAATGAGCAGTTCTTC

clone_size: NA
v_call: TRBV18
d_call: NA
j_call: TRBJ2-5
cdr3_aa: CASSSTQGGSETQYF
cdr3_nt: TGTGCCAGCTCATCGACACAGGGCGGATCAGAGACCCAGTACTTC

clone_size: NA
v_call: TRBV7-3
d_call: TRBD1
j_call: TRBJ1-2
cdr3_aa: CASSAKSGTGNGYTF
cdr3_nt: TGTGCCAGCAGCGCAAAATCCGGGACAGGGAATGGCTACACCTTC

clone_size: once
v_call: TRBV7-6
d_call: NA
j_call: TRBJ2-2
cdr3_aa: CASSLVADHTGELFF
cdr3_nt: TGTGCCAGCAGCTTAGTGGCAGATCACACCGGGGAGCTGTTTTTT

clone_size: few
v_call: TRBV5-6
d_call: TRBD1
j_call: TRBJ1-1
cdr3_aa: CASSSPGQGAGTEAFF
cdr3_nt: TGTGCCAGCAGTTCTCCGGGACAGGGGGCGGGCACTGAAGCTTTCTTT

clone_size: NA
v_call: TRBV7-3
d_call: TRBD1
j_call: TRBJ2-5
cdr3_aa: CASSPTGAEETQYF
cdr3_nt: TGTGCCAGCAGCCCAACAGGGGCTGAAGAGACCCAGTACTTC

clone_size: NA
v_call: TRBV5-1
d_call: NA
j_call: TRBJ1-4
cdr3_aa: CASSLVGVGEKLFF
cdr3_nt: TGCGCCAGCAGCTTGGTAGGGGTTGGTGAAAAACTGTTTTTT

clone_size: NA
v_call: TRBV5-1
d_call: NA
j_call: TRBJ1-6
cdr3_aa: CASSSGVGPLHF
cdr3_nt: TGCGCCAGCAGCTCAGGGGTTGGACCCCTCCACTTT

clone_size: once
v_call: TRBV10-2
d_call: TRBD1
j_call: TRBJ1-2
cdr3_aa: CASRGTGGTTNYGYTF
cdr3_nt: TGCGCCAGCAGGGGGACAGGGGGCACGACTAACTATGGCTACACCTTC

clone_size: NA
v_call: TRBV7-9
d_call: NA
j_call: TRBJ1-1
cdr3_aa: CAVSAQYTEAFF
cdr3_nt: TGTGCAGTCAGTGCCCAGTACACTGAAGCTTTCTTT

clone_size: NA
v_call: TRBV30
d_call: NA
j_call: TRBJ2-6
cdr3_aa: CAWSGLLSGANVLTF
cdr3_nt: TGTGCCTGGAGTGGACTCCTCTCTGGGGCCAACGTCCTGACTTTC

clone_size: once
v_call: TRBV9
d_call: NA
j_call: TRBJ1-3
cdr3_aa: CASSVHSGNTIYF
cdr3_nt: TGTGCCAGCAGCGTACATTCTGGAAACACCATATATTTT

clone_size: NA
v_call: TRBV5-6
d_call: TRBD1
j_call: TRBJ1-4
cdr3_aa: CASSSIQGAANEKLFF
cdr3_nt: TGTGCCAGCAGCTCGATACAGGGGGCAGCTAATGAAAAACTGTTTTTT